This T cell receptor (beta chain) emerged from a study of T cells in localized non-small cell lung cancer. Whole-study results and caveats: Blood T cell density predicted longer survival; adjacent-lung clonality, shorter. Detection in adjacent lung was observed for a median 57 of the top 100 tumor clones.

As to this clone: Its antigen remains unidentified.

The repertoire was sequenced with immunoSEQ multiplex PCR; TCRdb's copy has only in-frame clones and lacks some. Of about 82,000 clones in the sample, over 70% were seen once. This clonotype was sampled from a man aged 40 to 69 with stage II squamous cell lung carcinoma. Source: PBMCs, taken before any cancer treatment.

CDR3 bases: TGTGCCGCAAATACAGGGAACACCGGGGAGCTGTTTTTT. The encoded protein is CAANTGNTGELFF. This sequence joins TRBV11-1 and TRBJ2-2; possible D gene TRBD1, 5 bases. The germline V and J ends were trimmed by 11 bases and 1 base, with 11 bases remaining between them. The CDR3 covers 13 residues. CDR1 is SGHAT, CDR2 FQDESV, per germline (reference sequence).